What follows are 5 T cell receptor beta chains derived from one specimen sequenced in a study of T cells in Graves' hyperthyroidism and ophthalmopathy. TCR beta CDR3 sequences were amplified from RNA transcripts. The primer set for the first-round RT-PCR of the TCR CDR3 was HTBI. TCRdb ran MiXCR on the multiplex PCR reads and lists one entry per CDR3 protein. The sample lists 550,000 to 600,000 distinct CDR3 sequences, about half occurring once. Sequenced: peripheral blood or thyroid tissue (not recorded which). Source of these receptors: an adult woman with Graves' disease, either hyperthyroidism or ophthalmopathy (not recorded which).

The V and J genes are TRBV7-2 and TRBJ2-5; 8 bases are shared with TRBD1. Germline assignment: CDR1 SGHTA and CDR2 FQGNSA. This CDR3 is 17 amino acids long. The ends lost 1 base at V and 5 bases at J; junction bases unmatched: 12. CDR3 sequence (DNA): TGTGCCAGCAGCTTAGACTCTGAGACAGGGGATTGGGAGACCCAGTACTTC. It codes for CASSLDSETGDWETQYF.

The table lists this clonotype with many counts. The V and J genes are TRBV2 and TRBJ2-2; maybe TRBD2 (6 bases). The ends were cut back, 7 bases at V and 2 bases at J, with 11 bases in the middle. CDR3 size: 14 residues. Germline values: CDR1 SNHLY, CDR2 FYNNEI. CDR3 bases: TGTGCCAGCAAGGCGGGATCAAACACCGGGGAGCTGTTTTTT. Protein: CASKAGSNTGELFF.

V usage is TRBV10-3 and J usage is TRBJ2-7; weak D call: TRBD1 (6 bases). V was shortened by 9 bases and J by 6 bases, with 15 bases between the two germline ends. The CDR3 totals 12 residues. From germline, CDR1 is ENHRY and CDR2 SYGVKD. This CDR3 reads CAIANRDGEQYF. Here the CDR3 DNA reads TGTGCCATTGCCAACAGGGATGGCGAGCAGTACTTC.

This chain joins TRBV24-1 and TRBJ1-2; D is undetermined. The CDR3 length is 11 residues. V was trimmed by 6 bases and J by 7 bases, leaving 8 bases between them. The germline gives CDR1 KGHDR, CDR2 SFDVKD. The CDR3 region is CATSSSGGYTF. The CDR3 DNA follows: TGTGCCACCAGTTCCTCCGGTGGCTACACCTTC.

V usage is TRBV20-1 and J usage is TRBJ1-6; D gene ambiguous. CDR1 and CDR2 (germline): DFQATT, SNEGSKA (reference sequence). The CDR3 runs to 16 residues. Trimming stripped 3 bases from V and 7 bases from J, with 19 bases between. Here the CDR3 DNA reads TGCAGTGCTAGCGGGCAGCTTCTAGGCTCAAATTCACCCCTCCACTTT. Protein sequence: CSASGQLLGSNSPLHF.